These T cell receptor beta chains were read from a single sample in a study of blood T cell repertoires in COVID-19. Assay: immunoSEQ multiplex PCR; the TCRdb copy retains only in-frame clones and omits some. The sample has 300,000 to 400,000 clones, 75% to 90% seen once; the top ten hold 2.5% to 3.5%. What was sequenced was peripheral blood. The receptor set was obtained from a woman in her 30s with COVID-19, enrolled during active disease. Both conserved end residues are part of each CDR3. Each record gives: J gene, V gene, D gene, clone size, CDR3 protein, CDR3 DNA. D genes are given only for firm matches. Clone size is given for some rows only: seen once, a few or many times, or a class if the clone is expanded.

>TRBJ2-3|TRBV7-9|TRBD2|-
CASSLVPGGPDTQYF
TGTGCCAGCAGCTTAGTGCCGGGAGGGCCGGATACGCAGTATTTT
>TRBJ2-7|TRBV27|-|-
CASSPPSGGSEQYF
TGTGCCAGCAGTCCCCCTTCAGGGGGGAGCGAGCAGTACTTC
>TRBJ1-3|TRBV5-4|TRBD1|-
CASSLETTGVVGNTIYF
TGTGCCAGCAGCTTGGAGACCACAGGGGTAGTTGGAAACACCATATATTTT
>TRBJ1-2|TRBV30|TRBD1|-
CAWSLLRDRVNYGYTF
TGTGCCTGGAGCTTACTCCGGGACAGGGTAAACTATGGCTACACCTTC
>TRBJ1-3|TRBV4-1|-|-
CASSPSVSGNTIYF
TGCGCCAGCAGCCCCTCAGTCTCTGGAAACACCATATATTTT
>TRBJ1-1|TRBV6-5|-|-
CASIEDTGDTEAFF
TGTGCCAGCATCGAGGACACGGGGGACACTGAAGCTTTCTTT
>TRBJ1-5|TRBV19|-|-
CASSTDRGQNQPQHF
TGTGCCAGTAGTACGGACCGAGGACAAAATCAGCCCCAGCATTTT
>TRBJ2-1|TRBV28|TRBD2|-
CASSPYSIRTSGKGEQFF
TGTGCCAGCAGTCCTTACTCCATCCGGACTAGCGGGAAAGGTGAGCAGTTCTTC
>TRBJ2-7|TRBV5-1|TRBD1|-
CASSLEGASYEQYF
TGCGCCAGCAGCTTGGAGGGGGCCTCCTACGAGCAGTACTTC
>TRBJ2-2|TRBV7-3|TRBD2|many
CASSAGLAGATGELFF
TGTGCCAGCAGCGCAGGACTAGCGGGGGCCACCGGGGAGCTGTTTTTT
>TRBJ2-2|TRBV27|TRBD2|-
CASSLSASGRTGELFF
TGTGCCAGCAGTTTATCTGCTAGCGGGAGAACCGGGGAGCTGTTTTTT
>TRBJ2-7|TRBV10-3|TRBD2|-
CAISDGGYGSKQYF
TGTGCCATCAGTGACGGGGGGTACGGATCGAAGCAGTACTTC
>TRBJ1-1|TRBV9|TRBD1|once
CASSLAGGLNTEAFF
TGTGCCAGCAGCCTAGCAGGGGGCCTCAACACTGAAGCTTTCTTT
>TRBJ2-7|TRBV7-8|-|-
CASSPDQGLYEQYF
TGTGCCAGCAGCCCCGACCAGGGCCTCTACGAGCAGTACTTC
>TRBJ1-1|TRBV2|-|-
CASSEGLSRTF
TGTGCCAGCAGTGAAGGTTTGTCTAGGACTTTT
>TRBJ2-5|TRBV5-1|TRBD2|-
CASSLGLAEYQETQYF
TGCGCCAGCAGCTTGGGACTAGCGGAGTACCAAGAGACCCAGTACTTC
>TRBJ2-2|TRBV6-4|TRBD2|few
CASKYSSGRVDTGELFF
TGTGCCAGCAAATACTCTAGCGGGAGGGTAGACACCGGGGAGCTGTTTTTT
>TRBJ2-6|TRBV6-4|TRBD2|-
CSGRVGDGANVLTF
TGTTCGGGGAGGGTTGGAGATGGGGCCAACGTCCTGACTTTC
>TRBJ1-6|TRBV6-6|-|-
CASSYGGSNSPLHF
TGTGCCAGCAGTTATGGAGGTAGTAATTCACCCCTCCACTTT
>TRBJ2-7|TRBV3-1/TRBV3-2|-|-
CASSQVSDEQYF
TGTGCCAGCAGCCAAGTTAGCGACGAGCAGTACTTC
>TRBJ1-1|TRBV28|TRBD1|-
CASRGTGAGMNTEAFF
TGTGCCAGCAGGGGGACAGGGGCCGGAATGAACACTGAAGCTTTCTTT
>TRBJ2-3|TRBV7-9|TRBD2|-
CASSSLAGGRGDTQYF
TGTGCCAGCAGCTCGTTAGCGGGAGGCCGTGGAGATACGCAGTATTTT
>TRBJ1-5|TRBV6-5|-|-
CASRSGNNQPQHF
TGTGCCAGCAGATCCGGGAACAATCAGCCCCAGCATTTT
>TRBJ2-5|TRBV7-3|TRBD1|-
CASRLGTGAKRETQYF
TGTGCCAGCAGGCTCGGGACAGGGGCGAAGAGGGAGACCCAGTACTTC
>TRBJ2-1|TRBV7-9|TRBD1|-
CASSLGTGLFF
TGTGCCAGCAGCTTAGGGACAGGGCTGTTCTTC
>TRBJ1-3|TRBV19|-|-
CASSIGTRGSGNTIYF
TGTGCCAGTAGTATAGGGACTCGAGGTTCTGGAAACACCATATATTTT
>TRBJ2-5|TRBV19|TRBD1|-
CASSKFQGVGETQYF
TGTGCCAGTAGTAAATTTCAGGGGGTGGGGGAGACCCAGTACTTC
>TRBJ1-6|TRBV6-5|-|once
CAIASGSYNSPLHF
TGTGCCATTGCGTCCGGCTCCTATAATTCACCCCTCCACTTT
>TRBJ1-1|TRBV5-1|-|-
CASSLSQGNTEAFF
TGCGCCAGCAGCTTGTCGCAGGGGAACACTGAAGCTTTCTTT
>TRBJ1-1|TRBV28|TRBD1|-
CASSWGQVRTEAFF
TGTGCCAGCAGTTGGGGACAGGTACGGACTGAAGCTTTCTTT
>TRBJ2-7|TRBV9|TRBD2|-
CASSVGPSGNYEQYF
TGTGCCAGCAGCGTAGGCCCTAGCGGGAACTACGAGCAGTACTTC
>TRBJ1-2|TRBV9|-|-
CASSTHGGQNYGYTF
TGTGCCAGCAGCACCCACGGGGGGCAGAACTATGGCTACACCTTC
>TRBJ1-4|TRBV7-6|TRBD1|once
CASSQIPGQEAHNEKLFF
TGTGCCAGCAGCCAGATACCGGGACAGGAGGCCCATAATGAAAAACTGTTTTTT
>TRBJ2-7|TRBV12-5|TRBD2|-
CASGSLRGGYSYEQYF
TGTGCTAGTGGTTCCCTCCGGGGGGGGTACTCCTACGAGCAGTACTTC
>TRBJ1-2|TRBV24-1|TRBD1|-
CATSDPLTGGAGGYTF
TGTGCCACCAGTGATCCGTTAACAGGGGGCGCCGGTGGCTACACCTTC
>TRBJ2-3|TRBV4-1|TRBD1|-
CASSLTDRTRTDTQYF
TGCGCCAGCAGCCTAACGGACAGGACCCGCACAGATACGCAGTATTTT
>TRBJ1-2|TRBV27|-|-
CASSPPGRAGAGGYTF
TGTGCCAGCAGTCCACCCGGTCGGGCAGGGGCTGGAGGCTACACCTTC
>TRBJ1-6|TRBV24-1|TRBD1|-
CATCHRGDSPLHF
TGTGCCACCTGCCACAGGGGTGATTCACCCCTCCACTTT
>TRBJ2-2|TRBV7-2|TRBD2|few
CASSPRLARGGGELFF
TGTGCCAGCAGCCCTCGACTAGCGAGGGGGGGCGGGGAGCTGTTTTTT
>TRBJ2-5|TRBV5-1|-|-
CASSLGQAQETQYF
TGCGCCAGCAGCTTGGGACAGGCGCAAGAGACCCAGTACTTC
>TRBJ1-1|TRBV7-7|TRBD1|few
CASSLDIGQDTEVFF
TGTGCCAGCAGCTTAGATATCGGACAGGACACGGAGGTTTTCTTT
>TRBJ1-1|TRBV27|TRBD1|-
CASSLTGHTEAFF
TGTGCCAGCAGTCTGACAGGGCACACTGAAGCTTTCTTT
>TRBJ2-2|TRBV15|-|-
CATSRGTIAGELFF
TGTGCCACCAGCAGAGGAACAATTGCCGGGGAGCTGTTTTTT
>TRBJ1-5|TRBV19|TRBD1|-
CASSFDREQPQHF
TGTGCCAGTAGTTTCGACAGGGAGCAGCCCCAGCATTTT
>TRBJ2-7|TRBV10-1|TRBD1|-
CASSGTGIHEQYF
TGCGCCAGCTCCGGGACAGGGATCCACGAGCAGTACTTC
>TRBJ1-1|TRBV12-3/TRBV12-4|TRBD1|-
CASRDRVEAEAFF
TGTGCCAGCAGGGACAGGGTAGAGGCTGAAGCTTTCTTT
>TRBJ2-1|TRBV5-4|-|-
CASSLAGSVSYNEQFF
TGTGCCAGCAGCTTGGCGGGTAGCGTAAGCTACAATGAGCAGTTCTTC
>TRBJ1-1|TRBV19|TRBD1|-
CATDRGRGPGNTEAFF
TGTGCCACAGACAGGGGGCGAGGTCCTGGAAACACTGAAGCTTTCTTT
>TRBJ1-5|TRBV10-3|-|-
CAIKSPNQPQHF
TGTGCCATCAAGAGTCCCAATCAGCCCCAGCATTTT
>TRBJ2-7|TRBV6-2/TRBV6-3|TRBD2|-
CASSLLAGATYEQYF
TGTGCCAGCAGTCTACTAGCGGGAGCGACCTACGAGCAGTACTTC
>TRBJ2-3|TRBV5-1|TRBD2|-
CASRRAGGQADTQYF
TGCGCCAGCCGTCGGGCGGGAGGGCAAGCAGATACGCAGTATTTT
>TRBJ1-6|TRBV21-1|-|-
CASSKTLTGTYNSPLHF
TGTGCCAGCAGCAAAACCCTGACAGGGACCTATAATTCACCCCTCCACTTT
>TRBJ2-4|TRBV28|-|-
CASKTGLAKNIQYF
TGTGCCAGCAAAACGGGTTTAGCCAAAAACATTCAGTACTTC